This is a list of T cell receptor beta chains from one sample in a study of control samples from healthy donors and cancer patients. Clones were sequenced by immunoSEQ multiplex PCR, and TCRdb holds only the in-frame ones, with some missing. The sample has 40,000 or so clones, about 83% seen once. The sample taken for sequencing was PBMCs. The receptors here all came from a woman aged 55 to 70 with lung cancer. Each CDR3 is given without its conserved first and last residue. Some rows mark clone size as missing; the rest say once, few, many or name a class of expanded clone.

v_call	clone_size	j_call	cdr3_aa
TRBV6-5	-	TRBJ2-1	ASTRPVYNEQF
TRBV2	-	TRBJ1-6	ASSFFDRVDSPLH
TRBV19	once	TRBJ2-2	ARRAEGGNTGELF
TRBV5-4	once	TRBJ2-1	ASSALLMASSNEQF
TRBV28	-	TRBJ2-1	ASSLYLSNLF
TRBV24-1	once	TRBJ2-1	ATSDSRLGDNEQF
TRBV4-1	-	TRBJ1-1	ASSQGYRNTEAF
TRBV5-1	once	TRBJ1-2	ASSSQPPNYGYT
TRBV6-5	-	TRBJ1-2	ASSYSPFGPGYGYT
TRBV12-3/TRBV12-4	few	TRBJ1-2	ASSTAGGYT
TRBV6-5	-	TRBJ2-1	ASSYSSYNEQF
TRBV4-2	-	TRBJ1-6	ASSQGGQRNSPLH
TRBV11-2	-	TRBJ1-4	ASRRTSGTGGEKLF
TRBV4-1	few	TRBJ2-1	ASSQGSGSEQF
TRBV7-3	-	TRBJ2-1	ASSSGRDRVYNEQF
TRBV3-1/TRBV3-2	-	TRBJ2-1	ASSLWLAGEGEQF
TRBV6-5	-	TRBJ1-2	ASSPGTGNYGYT
TRBV24-1	-	TRBJ2-1	ATSDSLGPPAGNEQF
TRBV5-1	few	TRBJ2-2	ASGPGGSTGELF
TRBV30	-	TRBJ2-7	AWRDSGLSEQY
TRBV4-1	-	TRBJ1-2	ASSPEGANYGYT
TRBV9	-	TRBJ1-2	ASSGGTWAGLTV
TRBV4-1	-	TRBJ1-3	ASSHSRGGSGNTIY
TRBV9	-	TRBJ1-5	ASSATGVFGQPQH
TRBV6-2/TRBV6-3	-	TRBJ2-1	ASSPLWEQF
TRBV19	once	TRBJ1-5	ASSIDLREGPYQPQH
TRBV7-8	few	TRBJ2-7	ASSLAPGQGNEQY
TRBV4-1	-	TRBJ1-1	ASSQDRQGATTEAF
TRBV19	-	TRBJ1-3	ASSIGLARGNTIY
TRBV10-3	-	TRBJ1-1	AIRDQAGAF
TRBV7-6	-	TRBJ2-1	ASSLDSGNYNEQF
TRBV7-2	few	TRBJ1-5	ASTQGNQPQH
TRBV19	-	TRBJ2-3	ASTPGARTTDTQY
TRBV4-1	-	TRBJ2-7	ASSQLSGEAPSYEQY
TRBV19	once	TRBJ1-2	ASSIPGVYGYT
TRBV10-1	-	TRBJ1-1	ASRNSLNTEAF
TRBV6-1	-	TRBJ1-1	ASSHREEGEAF
TRBV7-2	few	TRBJ2-7	ASSLDHTEQY
TRBV10-2	-	TRBJ1-4	ASSATGTSNEKLF
TRBV3-1/TRBV3-2	-	TRBJ2-7	ASSQIAPGQGPSYEQY
TRBV5-1	-	TRBJ2-5	ASSRRGEETQY
TRBV18	-	TRBJ1-1	ASSPDRDNTEAF
TRBV6-1	-	TRBJ1-2	ASSDPQGGYGYT
TRBV11-2	-	TRBJ2-2	ASSLDHLTGSLPAGELF
TRBV5-1	-	TRBJ1-5	ASSLGGRGNQPQH
TRBV7-2	-	TRBJ1-5	ASSLDVGYQPQH